The sequence of this T cell receptor beta chain was determined in a study of OX40 agonist ivuxolimab in advanced cancers. Background on the study: Ivuxolimab, an antibody acting as an agonist of OX40 (CD134), was used to treat patients. Partial responses were achieved by three patients, one with hepatocellular carcinoma and two with cutaneous melanoma.

Study-wide results and caveats: What antigens the expanded peripheral T cells recognized was never established. CD8+ T cells averaged more expanded clones than CD4+.

To note about this clone: Its antigen is as yet unknown. The sample has other DNA sequences that encode this CDR3 too.

TCRdb's table, derived via immunoSEQ multiplex PCR, lists solely in-frame clones and lacks some. The table includes 65,000 to 75,000 clones, around four fifths detected once. V lost 4 bases, J lost 3 bases, and 13 bases lay in between. The CDR3 sequence is 13 residues long. Germline loops: CDR1 GTSNPN, CDR2 SVGIG (reference sequence). The sequencing here drew on CD4+ or CD8+ T cells sorted from blood, taken in a trial of the OX40 agonist ivuxolimab. The rearrangement links TRBV30 to TRBJ2-7; the D call may be TRBD1 or TRBD2 (5 bases each). This sequence was found in an adult with an advanced solid tumor such as melanoma, head and neck, liver or kidney cancer. The CDR3 sequence is CAWNPGPRYEQYF. For the CDR3, the DNA is TGTGCCTGGAATCCGGGACCCCGCTACGAGCAGTACTTC.